The 20 T cell receptor delta chains given below trace back to one sample, sequenced in a study of γδ T cells in repeated Plasmodium falciparum infection. Bulk repertoires came from Vgamma9/Vdelta2+ or Vdelta2-negative gammadelta T cells flow-sorted from PBMC. TCRdb re-called the multiplex PCR reads through CATT. The sample yields tens of thousands of delta-chain clones, over 1.5% seen once. The specimen sequenced was gamma-delta T cells from blood. The receptors were sampled from a pool of human donors (malaria-infected and uninfected, not separated).

As concerns this clone: This may be a read error, as it is one base from a much larger clone. This specimen includes other DNA sequences encoding the same CDR3. The J gene is TRDJ1, the V gene TRDV1; 9 nucleotides match TRDD3. V was pared by 2 bases and J by 10 bases, with 20 bases of the junction left unmatched. Germline V lookup: CDR1 TSWWSYY, CDR2 QGS. This CDR3 region has 18 residues. This CDR3 reads CALGEEPDWGIRLKGLIF. The DNA of the CDR3 is TGTGCTCTTGGGGAAGAGCCCGATTGGGGGATAAGGCTGAAGGGACTCATCTTT.

Note on this clone: The protein TCRdb lists belongs to a much larger clone and differs from this DNA's translation at residue 12, which points to a read error; the protein shown is made from the DNA. The V and J genes are TRDV2 and TRDJ2; the match to TRDD3 covers 13 bases. No J gene is reported in TCRdb; it was inferred here by comparing the DNA with germline. This CDR3 contains 20 residues. Trimming took 3 bases from V and 0 from J; bases not matched to a gene: 12. The germline V gene encodes CDR1 GEAIGNYY and CDR2 EKD. CDR3 region: CACDAVLGDTKATLTAQLFF. In DNA form, the CDR3 reads TGTGCCTGTGACGCTGTACTGGGGGATACGAAGGCCACTTTGACAGCACAACTCTTCTTT.

This clone appeared once. One end of the junction is discordant with germline, which a read error may explain. The genes are TRDV1 and TRDJ1; 8 positions match TRDD3. The J gene, missing from TCRdb, was assigned here through DNA to germline matching. CDR3 length: 18 amino acids. The germline gives CDR1 TSWWSYY, CDR2 QGS. Here the CDR3 DNA reads TGTGCTCTTGTGGAACCTTCTTCCGGGAGGGGATACAAGGTTAAACTCATCTTT. Its protein is CALVEPSSGRGYKVKLIF.

A word on this clone: TCRdb pairs this DNA with a much larger clone's protein that differs at residue 3, likely a read error; the protein shown was translated from the DNA. The CDR3 DNA sequence: TGTGCCCCTGGGCTCCCGTTCCTACCGGCAGGTCTGGGGGATCGCAATCGGGGACTCATCTTT. It encodes CAPGLPFLPAGLGDRNRGLIF. The chain combines TRDV1 with TRDJ1, with TRDD3 matching over 9 bases. TCRdb leaves out the J gene; it was filled in here by matching the DNA to germline. CDR1 is TSWWSYY and CDR2 is QGS in the germline V gene. The CDR3 consists of 21 residues.

Notes on this clone: With only one base between it and a far larger clone, this is likely a read error. At the DNA level, this CDR3 is encoded by other sequences in the same sample as well. The V call is TRDV1, the J call TRDJ1; the D gene is possibly TRDD3 (6 bases). V was pared by 0 bases and J by 5 bases, with 37 bases between. This CDR3 has 23 amino acids. Germline-derived CDR1 and CDR2 are TSWWSYY and QGS. The CDR3 loop is CALGELGSMVGHHSPWGWDKLIF. DNA for the CDR3: TGTGCTCTTGGGGAACTAGGTTCTATGGTTGGACACCACTCTCCCTGGGGATGGGATAAACTCATCTTT.

This clone was counted many times. This DNA translates differently at residue 5 from the TCRdb protein, which is that of a much larger clone; a read error is likely, and the protein shown is the DNA's own translation. The chain uses TRDV1 and TRDJ1, with D possibly matching TRDD3 (6 bases). The CDR3 sequence is 18 residues long. CDR1 and CDR2 (germline): TSWWSYY, QGS. Between the trimmed V and J ends, which lost 1 base and 6 bases, there was a span of 24 bases. DNA of the CDR3: TGTGCTCTTGGGGAACGGGGGGGGAGAAGGAGATCCCCAAATAAACTCATCTTT. As protein: CALGERGGRRRSPNKLIF.

This clone has more than one count but fewer than ten. This DNA's translation differs at residue 14 from TCRdb's protein, which comes from a much larger clone; a read error is likely, and the protein shown is translated from the DNA. The chain joins TRDV3 to TRDJ1, with 9 bases aligning to TRDD3. The J gene, missing from TCRdb, was assigned here through DNA to germline matching. CDR1 is TVYSNPD and CDR2 is GDNSRS in the germline V gene (reference sequence). J gave up 9 bases and V 4 bases, and 30 bases lay outside the gene matches. The CDR3 loop spans 19 amino acids. In DNA form, the CDR3 reads TGTGCCTCCACTAATTCCCGCCCTTTCTACTGGGGGACCCGTAAAGAACTCATCTTT. Amino acid sequence: CASTNSRPFYWGTRKELIF.

This clone was found a few times. This likely reflects a read error, since a far larger clone is one base away. Other DNA sequences within the sample encode an identical CDR3. Here the CDR3 DNA reads TGTGCTCTTGGGGAACCCCTCGTTTTAGGGGAACTCAACACCGATAAACTCATCTTT. Its translation: CALGEPLVLGELNTDKLIF. V usage is TRDV1 and J usage is TRDJ1; possibly TRDD3 for D (5 bases). There are 19 residues in the CDR3. Germline V lookup: CDR1 TSWWSYY, CDR2 QGS. V was pared by 1 base and J by 0 bases, with 21 bases between.

With regard to this clone: TCRdb attributes to this sequence the protein of a much larger clone, which differs from the DNA translation at residue 15; a read error is likely, and the protein displayed is translated from the DNA. The chain is built from TRDV1 and TRDJ1, with D maybe TRDD2 (6 bases). Germline loops: CDR1 TSWWSYY, CDR2 QGS. The CDR3 loop spans 20 amino acids. The germline V and J ends were trimmed by 2 bases and 4 bases, with 29 bases remaining between them. CDR3 region: CALGETQFPRPTGSDDKLIF. As DNA, the CDR3 is TGTGCTCTTGGGGAAACACAATTTCCTAGGCCTACTGGTTCCGACGATAAACTCATCTTT.

This clone was counted between two and nine times. This likely stems from a read error, as it lies one base from a far larger clone. This CDR3 is also generated by other DNA sequences in the sample. The rearrangement uses TRDV1 and TRDJ1; TRDD3 agrees at 10 bases. Losses at the gene ends were 2 bases for V and 0 bases for J; bases not matched to a gene: 18. Germline V lookup: CDR1 TSWWSYY, CDR2 QGS. CDR3 length: 21 residues. CDR3 amino acids: CALGESLPYWGIPPNTDKLIF. The CDR3 nucleotides read TGTGCTCTTGGGGAATCCCTCCCTTACTGGGGGATCCCCCCTAACACCGATAAACTCATCTTT.

On this clone: The protein recorded in TCRdb matches a much larger clone and deviates from this DNA's translation at residues 14 and 16, suggesting a read error; the protein here is obtained by translating the DNA. The V call is TRDV1, the J call TRDJ1; 11 bases map to TRDD3. CDR1 is TSWWSYY, CDR2 QGS, per germline. The CDR3 has 17 amino acids. CDR3 residues: CALGEGVGDTNSYELTF. The CDR3 nucleotides are TGTGCTCTTGGGGAAGGAGTGGGGGATACGAATTCGTATGAACTCACCTTT.

Turning to this clone: This likely traces to a read error, being one base from a far larger clone. This sample includes further DNA sequences coding for the same CDR3. This sequence joins TRDV1 and TRDJ1; D is possibly TRDD3 (5 bases). Germline V gene sequence: CDR1 TSWWSYY, CDR2 QGS. V was cut by 3 bases and J by 1 base, with 15 bases left in between. The CDR3 sequence is 16 residues long. The CDR3 here is CALGELEVGSTDKLIF. The CDR3 DNA reads as TGTGCTCTTGGGGAGCTGGAGGTGGGGTCCACCGATAAACTCATCTTT.

This clone was counted a few times. The amino acid sequence in TCRdb belongs to a much larger clone and departs from this DNA's translation at residue 14, likely a sequencing read error; the sequence shown is translated from the DNA. The V segment is TRDV2, and no J call was made; the table names TRDD3, a call not compared with the DNA. The CDR3 has 16 amino acids. Germline V gene data show CDR1 as GEAIGNYY and CDR2 as EKD. CDR3 bases: TGTGCCTGTGACAGACTGGGGGATACTTTGACAGCACAACCCTTCTTT. This gives the protein CACDRLGDTLTAQPFF.

This clone has ten or more counts. TCRdb's listed protein matches a much larger clone and diverges from this DNA's translation at residue 6, likely through a read error; the protein shown comes from the DNA. This CDR3 is CACDSGGDKREVLGSSRTDKLIF. CDR3 coding DNA: TGTGCCTGTGACTCTGGGGGGGATAAAAGAGAGGTTTTGGGATCTAGTCGTACCGATAAACTCATCTTT. The chain employs TRDV2 and TRDJ1; TRDD3 aligns across 8 bases. Germline V gene sequence: CDR1 GEAIGNYY, CDR2 EKD. Trimming at V came to 3 bases and at J to 2 bases, leaving 31 bases not matched to a gene. This CDR3 is built from 23 residues.

This clone was detected only a few times. This DNA's translation differs at residue 10 from TCRdb's protein, which comes from a much larger clone; a read error is likely, and the protein shown is translated from the DNA. This chain joins TRDV3 and TRDJ1; TRDD3 aligns across 10 bases. TCRdb gives no J gene; it was assigned here by matching the DNA to germline. V lost 1 base to trimming and J lost 2 bases; unmatched junction nucleotides: 25. CDR1 TVYSNPD and CDR2 GDNSRS come from the germline V gene (reference sequence). The CDR3 spans 21 residues. DNA of the CDR3: TGTGCCTTTAAAGGTGGGGTTCCTTTCCGCTGGGGGATAAAGGGAACCGATAAACTCATCTTT. Its translation is CAFKGGVPFRWGIKGTDKLIF.

In its sample, this clone was seen many times. The amino acid sequence in TCRdb belongs to a much larger clone and departs from this DNA's translation at residue 13, likely a sequencing read error; the sequence shown is translated from the DNA. The genes are TRDV2 and TRDJ1, with 9 nucleotides matching TRDD3. There are 15 residues in the CDR3. Germline assignment: CDR1 GEAIGNYY and CDR2 EKD. The CDR3 protein is CACDLLGDHTDKHIF. Here the CDR3 DNA reads TGTGCCTGTGACTTACTGGGGGACCACACCGATAAACACATCTTT.

This clone has at least ten counts. With a far larger clone one base away, a read error is the likely cause. The sample has other DNA sequences that encode this CDR3 too. The genes are TRDV1 and TRDJ1; D may be TRDD3 (6 bases). This CDR3 comprises 21 residues. Per germline, CDR1 TSWWSYY and CDR2 QGS. In DNA, the CDR3 is TGTGCTCTTGGGGAATTTAGCCCAGCACACCGGGGATTCAGATTCACCGATAAACTCATATTT. Translation: CALGEFSPAHRGFRFTDKLIF.

This clone was detected ten times or more. TCRdb pairs this DNA with a much larger clone's protein that differs at residue 6, likely a read error; the protein shown was translated from the DNA. The V and J genes are TRDV1 and TRDJ1, with D unclear. The germline V gene has CDR1 TSWWSYY and CDR2 QGS. The CDR3 has 14 residues. The V gene lost 3 bases and the J gene lost 10 bases, with 18 bases spanning the gap. The CDR3 DNA follows: TGTGCTCTTGGGGACTCTAGTGGCGGAATTAGACTCATCTTT. Residues: CALGDSSGGIRLIF.

This clone turned up a few times. The translation of this DNA and the TCRdb protein of a much larger clone differ at residue 15, probably owing to a read error; the protein shown here is translated from the DNA. V usage is TRDV1 and J usage is TRDJ1, with 13 bases aligning to TRDD3. Germline CDR1 reads TSWWSYY; CDR2 reads QGS. This CDR3 contains 21 residues. CDR3 DNA: TGTGCTCTTGGGGATCTGGACGGTACTGGGGGATACGCCATATGCACCGATGAACTCATCTTT. Translated, it gives CALGDLDGTGGYAICTDELIF.

This clone came up a few times. Translating this DNA gives a protein that differs at residue 4 from the TCRdb one, which belongs to a much larger clone; a read error is likely, and the protein shown is this translation. The chain combines TRDV1 with TRDJ1, with D possibly matching TRDD3 (5 bases). TCRdb gives no J gene; it was assigned here by matching the DNA to germline. CDR1 and CDR2 from the germline V gene are TSWWSYY and QGS. This CDR3 is built from 21 residues. CDR3 nucleotides: TGTGCTCTTGAGGAACCCCAAAGACATTCCGAGAGGGTATACGCCACCGATAAACTCATCTTT. Translated: CALEEPQRHSERVYATDKLIF.